The rows below give T cell receptor beta chains drawn from one sample of a study of T cells of healthy individuals. TCRdb analysed the 5' RACE reads with MiXCR anew, one entry per CDR3 protein. Counted here are around 83,000 distinct CDR3 sequences, more than 5% occurring once; the ten biggest clones make up 6.5% to 8%. The receptor source for this set is a female donor in good health. Both conserved end residues are part of each CDR3. Fields, in order: CDR3 protein, CDR3 length, clone size, V gene, J gene. Size tells how often a clone was seen (once, few, many) or the class of an expanded clone, and some rows leave it out.

CDR3 protein: CASSQDRTRGFGTGELFF; CDR3 length: 18; clone size: -; V gene: TRBV4-3; J gene: TRBJ2-2
CDR3 protein: CASRQGGSNQPQHF; CDR3 length: 14; clone size: many; V gene: TRBV6-5; J gene: TRBJ1-5
CDR3 protein: CASSPFAPTGQGENQPQHF; CDR3 length: 19; clone size: -; V gene: TRBV18; J gene: TRBJ1-5
CDR3 protein: CASSPIPRVSGANVLTF; CDR3 length: 17; clone size: -; V gene: TRBV27; J gene: TRBJ2-6
CDR3 protein: CASSLAVGLLRRGGTDTQYF; CDR3 length: 20; clone size: many; V gene: TRBV7-2; J gene: TRBJ2-3
CDR3 protein: CATSRLFRDAPGNEQFF; CDR3 length: 17; clone size: many; V gene: TRBV15; J gene: TRBJ2-1
CDR3 protein: CASSPGPSTQSDTQYF; CDR3 length: 16; clone size: many; V gene: TRBV7-6; J gene: TRBJ2-3
CDR3 protein: CASSPRAAADTQYF; CDR3 length: 14; clone size: many; V gene: TRBV7-9; J gene: TRBJ2-3
CDR3 protein: CASSSDIIGGYTF; CDR3 length: 13; clone size: many; V gene: TRBV6-1; J gene: TRBJ1-2
CDR3 protein: CASSPRGQPNEKLFF; CDR3 length: 15; clone size: many; V gene: TRBV7-9; J gene: TRBJ1-4
CDR3 protein: CASSLTPSQPQHF; CDR3 length: 13; clone size: few; V gene: TRBV5-4; J gene: TRBJ1-5
CDR3 protein: CASSSLGGALSETQYF; CDR3 length: 16; clone size: few; V gene: TRBV19; J gene: TRBJ2-5
CDR3 protein: CASSLDIGGEVQYF; CDR3 length: 14; clone size: many; V gene: TRBV7-2; J gene: TRBJ2-5
CDR3 protein: CASSGTGNSPLHF; CDR3 length: 13; clone size: many; V gene: TRBV28; J gene: TRBJ1-6
CDR3 protein: CASSPGLAGWTQICGRVEQTQYF; CDR3 length: 23; clone size: many; V gene: TRBV6-4; J gene: TRBJ2-5
CDR3 protein: CASSRGTVTEAFF; CDR3 length: 13; clone size: many; V gene: TRBV7-2; J gene: TRBJ1-1
CDR3 protein: CASRQFGANVLTF; CDR3 length: 13; clone size: few; V gene: TRBV12-3/TRBV12-4; J gene: TRBJ2-6
CDR3 protein: CAWSVLSADTQYF; CDR3 length: 13; clone size: -; V gene: TRBV30; J gene: TRBJ2-3
CDR3 protein: CASSLQLRTDTQYF; CDR3 length: 14; clone size: many; V gene: TRBV28; J gene: TRBJ2-3
CDR3 protein: CASSILGEEDNEQFF; CDR3 length: 15; clone size: many; V gene: TRBV19; J gene: TRBJ2-1
CDR3 protein: CAWSRDRVGNTEAFF; CDR3 length: 15; clone size: -; V gene: TRBV30; J gene: TRBJ1-1
CDR3 protein: CATLQGRRNQPQHF; CDR3 length: 14; clone size: -; V gene: TRBV28; J gene: TRBJ1-5
CDR3 protein: CASRDRSFGSPLHF; CDR3 length: 14; clone size: many; V gene: TRBV12-3/TRBV12-4; J gene: TRBJ1-6
CDR3 protein: CASSLAETGYEQYF; CDR3 length: 14; clone size: many; V gene: TRBV11-2; J gene: TRBJ2-7
CDR3 protein: CSARQRQGHLGNTIYF; CDR3 length: 16; clone size: many; V gene: TRBV20-1; J gene: TRBJ1-3
CDR3 protein: CSARSGAGAYNQPQHF; CDR3 length: 16; clone size: many; V gene: TRBV20-1; J gene: TRBJ1-5
CDR3 protein: CASSLERDTQYF; CDR3 length: 12; clone size: many; V gene: TRBV18; J gene: TRBJ2-3
CDR3 protein: CASSKSGAKSYEQYF; CDR3 length: 15; clone size: many; V gene: TRBV7-2; J gene: TRBJ2-7
CDR3 protein: CAWSVPGGNQPQHF; CDR3 length: 14; clone size: -; V gene: TRBV30; J gene: TRBJ1-5
CDR3 protein: CASSLVLRNTGELFF; CDR3 length: 15; clone size: many; V gene: TRBV28; J gene: TRBJ2-2
CDR3 protein: CASGEVPGHEQYF; CDR3 length: 13; clone size: -; V gene: TRBV5-6; J gene: TRBJ2-7
CDR3 protein: CASSRRGGANVLTF; CDR3 length: 14; clone size: few; V gene: TRBV13; J gene: TRBJ2-6
CDR3 protein: CASSLEDIHYEQYF; CDR3 length: 14; clone size: few; V gene: TRBV7-2; J gene: TRBJ2-7
CDR3 protein: CASTDSGPETQYF; CDR3 length: 13; clone size: many; V gene: TRBV28; J gene: TRBJ2-5
CDR3 protein: CASRGTRYGYTEAFF; CDR3 length: 15; clone size: -; V gene: TRBV2; J gene: TRBJ1-1
CDR3 protein: CASSKTTGVGGEQYF; CDR3 length: 15; clone size: many; V gene: TRBV6-1; J gene: TRBJ2-7
CDR3 protein: CASSKSTGVEQYF; CDR3 length: 13; clone size: many; V gene: TRBV6-5; J gene: TRBJ2-7
CDR3 protein: CASSPPSSYNEQFF; CDR3 length: 14; clone size: many; V gene: TRBV7-9; J gene: TRBJ2-1
CDR3 protein: CASSPRAPFYGTEAFF; CDR3 length: 16; clone size: many; V gene: TRBV12-3/TRBV12-4; J gene: TRBJ1-1
CDR3 protein: CASSWTGVRDNEQFF; CDR3 length: 15; clone size: many; V gene: TRBV7-2; J gene: TRBJ2-1
CDR3 protein: CASGAGGNQPQHF; CDR3 length: 13; clone size: many; V gene: TRBV4-2; J gene: TRBJ1-5
CDR3 protein: CASSSGTSDPISYNEQFF; CDR3 length: 18; clone size: -; V gene: TRBV7-9; J gene: TRBJ2-1
CDR3 protein: CASSSPGQGYEQYF; CDR3 length: 14; clone size: many; V gene: TRBV5-1; J gene: TRBJ2-7
CDR3 protein: CSARDPRVDTEAFF; CDR3 length: 14; clone size: many; V gene: TRBV20-1; J gene: TRBJ1-1
CDR3 protein: CASSPRASGSGNEQFF; CDR3 length: 16; clone size: many; V gene: TRBV12-3/TRBV12-4; J gene: TRBJ2-1
CDR3 protein: CASSLTSETGEQYF; CDR3 length: 14; clone size: many; V gene: TRBV5-5; J gene: TRBJ2-7
CDR3 protein: CASSRGASGDEQYF; CDR3 length: 14; clone size: many; V gene: TRBV27; J gene: TRBJ2-7
CDR3 protein: CSVVWDTADEQFF; CDR3 length: 13; clone size: few; V gene: TRBV29-1; J gene: TRBJ2-1
CDR3 protein: CASSSARGTVAFF; CDR3 length: 13; clone size: few; V gene: TRBV27; J gene: TRBJ1-1
CDR3 protein: CASSLGTSRSDEQFF; CDR3 length: 15; clone size: few; V gene: TRBV11-2; J gene: TRBJ2-1